This T cell receptor beta chain originates from a study of T cell changes during pregnancy in multiple sclerosis. Clones were read by immunoSEQ multiplex PCR, and TCRdb kept only the in-frame ones, dropping some. The sample has some 31,000 clones, 75% to 95% seen once. The CDR3 loop spans 14 amino acids. Deletions cut 4 bases from V and 0 bases from J, with 8 bases between. Germline lookup yields CDR1 SGHDT and CDR2 YYEEEE. Sample: CD8+ T cells from peripheral blood mononuclear cells, taken in the second trimester of pregnancy. V and J are TRBV5-6 and TRBJ1-5; D remains ambiguous. The receptor comes from a female donor in good health, enrolled as a control in a pregnancy study. The CDR3 loop is CASSLSYSNQPQHF. CDR3 nucleotides: TGTGCCAGCAGCCTATCCTATAGCAATCAGCCCCAGCATTTT.